Below, 8 T cell receptor beta chains from the same sample are listed, as sequenced in a study of blood T cell repertoires in COVID-19. Sequencing used immunoSEQ multiplex PCR; TCRdb keeps in-frame clones, though not all of them. The profile shows about 270,000 clones, nearly 90% of them singletons. Material for sequencing was PBMCs or T cells enriched from blood (not recorded which). The receptor source for this set is a woman younger than 45 who had recovered from COVID-19.

The gene calls are TRBV5-4 and TRBJ2-3, with 9 bases that match TRBD2. After removal of 0 bases from V and 1 base from J, the junction contained 3 bases not matched to a gene. From germline, CDR1 is SGHNT and CDR2 YYREEE (reference sequence). The CDR3 loop spans 16 amino acids. CDR3 protein: CASSLGLAEGTDTQYF. In nucleotides, the CDR3 is TGTGCCAGCAGCTTGGGACTAGCGGAGGGCACAGATACGCAGTATTTT.

J is TRBJ2-3 and V is TRBV6-5; 11 positions agree with TRBD2. Trimming cost V 5 bases and J 4 bases; bases outside gene matches: 5. This CDR3 has 15 residues. The germline CDR1 and CDR2 sequences are MNHEY and SVGAGI. The CDR3 sequence is CASSPLAGAPDTQYF. CDR3 bases: TGTGCCAGCAGTCCACTAGCGGGAGCACCAGATACGCAGTATTTT.

For the CDR3, the DNA is TGCGCCAGCAGCCTGGGACAGACAACTAATCAGCCCCAGCATTTT. Its protein product is CASSLGQTTNQPQHF. V and J are TRBV5-1 and TRBJ1-5, with TRBD1 matching over 7 bases. Germline assignment: CDR1 SGHRS and CDR2 YFSETQ. This CDR3 is 15 amino acids long. The trim removed 4 bases at V and 4 bases at J, leaving 8 bases unmatched.

Only a few counts were recorded for this clone. The chain couples TRBV4-3 to TRBJ1-4; no reliable D call. Germline lookup yields CDR1 LGHNA and CDR2 YSLEER. The CDR3 is 15 amino acids. V was shortened by 4 bases and J by 11 bases, with 20 bases between the two germline ends. CDR3 protein: CASSLTGVGEGKLFF. In nucleotides, the CDR3 is TGCGCCAGCAGCCTAACCGGGGTGGGAGAGGGTAAACTGTTTTTT.

The genes are TRBV27 and TRBJ1-2; TRBD1 matches 12 bases. CDR3 length: 15 amino acids. CDR1 is MNHEY and CDR2 is SMNVEV in the germline V gene (reference sequence). The V segment lost 3 bases and the J segment 8 bases; nucleotides outside the gene matches: 7. In nucleotides, the CDR3 is TGTGCCAGCAGTTTCCGGGACAGGGGGCGCGACGGCTACACCTTC. Translated, it gives CASSFRDRGRDGYTF.

This chain links TRBV4-3 with TRBJ1-2; 12 positions match TRBD1. Unmatched junction bases numbered 3, after V lost 0 bases and J lost 7 bases. This CDR3 contains 15 residues. Germline loops: CDR1 LGHNA, CDR2 YSLEER. The CDR3 region is CASSQEGQGASGYTF. The CDR3 bases are TGCGCCAGCAGCCAAGAGGGACAGGGGGCGTCTGGCTACACCTTC.

This clone has only one observation. The chain has TRBV27 and TRBJ2-7; D might be TRBD2 (6 bases). In germline, CDR1 is MNHEY, CDR2 SMNVEV (reference sequence). This CDR3 has 14 amino acids. Trimming took off 7 bases at V and 2 bases at J, with 15 bases between the two ends. DNA for the CDR3: TGTGCCAGCAAGTTGGCCGGAGGGGCCTACGAGCAGTACTTC. Encoded protein: CASKLAGGAYEQYF.

This chain uses TRBV5-1 with TRBJ2-7; no clear D. The germline V gene has CDR1 SGHRS and CDR2 YFSETQ. V gave up 3 bases and J gave up 0 bases, with 4 bases separating them. The CDR3 has 12 residues. CDR3 in DNA: TGCGCCAGCAGCTGGAGCTCCTACGAGCAGTACTTC. This encodes CASSWSSYEQYF.